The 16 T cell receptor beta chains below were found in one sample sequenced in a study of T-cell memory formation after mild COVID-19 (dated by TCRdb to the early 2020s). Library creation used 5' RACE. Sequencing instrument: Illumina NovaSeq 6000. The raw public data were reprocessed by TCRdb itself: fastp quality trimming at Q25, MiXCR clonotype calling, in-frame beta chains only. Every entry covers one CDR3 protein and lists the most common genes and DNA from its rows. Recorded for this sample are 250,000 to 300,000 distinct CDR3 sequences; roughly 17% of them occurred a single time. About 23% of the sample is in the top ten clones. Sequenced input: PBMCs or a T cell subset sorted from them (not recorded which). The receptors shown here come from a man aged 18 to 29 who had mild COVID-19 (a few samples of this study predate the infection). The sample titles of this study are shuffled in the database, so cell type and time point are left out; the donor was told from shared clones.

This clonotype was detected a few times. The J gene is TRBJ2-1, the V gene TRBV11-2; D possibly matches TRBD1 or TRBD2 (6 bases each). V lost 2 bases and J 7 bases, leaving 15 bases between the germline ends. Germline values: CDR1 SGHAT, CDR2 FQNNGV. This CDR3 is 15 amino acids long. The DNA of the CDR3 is TGTGCCAGCAGCTTACGGGGGCCAAGCGGGAATGAGCAGTTCTTC. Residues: CASSLRGPSGNEQFF.

CDR3 sequence: CASSDSRAGSNEQFF. The CDR3 coding sequence is TGTGCCAGCAGTGACTCTAGGGCAGGGAGCAATGAGCAGTTCTTC. V and J are TRBV6-4 and TRBJ2-1, with D perhaps given as TRBD1 or TRBD2 (5 bases each). Per the germline V gene, CDR1 is MRHNA and CDR2 is SNTAGT. V lost 0 bases and J 6 bases, leaving 12 bases between the germline ends. CDR3 length: 15 residues.

CDR3 DNA: TGTGCCAACCGGTTAACAACTAATGAAAAACTGTTTTTT. It encodes CANRLTTNEKLFF. V usage is TRBV14 and J usage is TRBJ1-4; D call uncertain. Germline V gene lookup returns CDR1 SGHDN and CDR2 FVKESK. Trimming stripped 10 bases from V and 0 bases from J, with 9 bases between. The CDR3 has 13 residues. Looking up the rest from reference TRBV14 and TRBJ1-4 gives the full variable domain: EAGVTQFPSHSVIEKGQTVTLRCDPISGHDNLYWYRRVMGKEIKFLLHFVKESKQDESGMPNNRFLAERTGGTYSTLKVQPAELEDSGVYFCANRLTTNEKLFFGSGTQLSVL.

CDR3 region: CASSFGELFF. The CDR3 DNA is TGTGCCAGCAGCTTCGGGGAGCTGTTTTTT. The gene calls are TRBV7-9 and TRBJ2-2; no clear D. This CDR3 region has 10 residues. CDR1 is SEHNR and CDR2 is FQNEAQ in the germline V gene (reference sequence). Trimming removed 3 bases from V and 7 bases from J, with 0 bases in between.

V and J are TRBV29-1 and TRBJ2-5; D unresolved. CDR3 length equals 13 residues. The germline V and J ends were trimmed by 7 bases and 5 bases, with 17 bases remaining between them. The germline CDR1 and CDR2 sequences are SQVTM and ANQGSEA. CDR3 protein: CSGGWGGEETQYF. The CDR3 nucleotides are TGCAGCGGCGGCTGGGGTGGTGAGGAGACCCAGTACTTC.

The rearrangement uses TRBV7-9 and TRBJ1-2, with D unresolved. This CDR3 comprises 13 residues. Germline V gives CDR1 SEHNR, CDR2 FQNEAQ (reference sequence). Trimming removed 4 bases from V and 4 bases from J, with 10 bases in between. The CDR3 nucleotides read TGTGCCAGCAGCTCTGACGCAAGCTATGGCTACACCTTC. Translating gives CASSSDASYGYTF.

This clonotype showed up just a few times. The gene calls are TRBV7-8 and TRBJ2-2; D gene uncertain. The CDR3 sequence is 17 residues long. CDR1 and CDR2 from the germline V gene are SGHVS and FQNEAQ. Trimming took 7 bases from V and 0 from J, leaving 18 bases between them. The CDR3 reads CASTFPRLLANTGELFF. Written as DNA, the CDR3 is TGTGCCAGCACCTTCCCCCGACTGCTCGCGAACACCGGGGAGCTGTTTTTT.

This CDR3 is CASTSGWNNEQFF. The CDR3 DNA is TGTGCCAGTACTAGCGGGTGGAACAATGAGCAGTTCTTC. The rearrangement links TRBV6-1 to TRBJ2-1; 9 nucleotides align to TRBD2. The germline gives CDR1 MNHNS, CDR2 SASEGT. After removal of 9 bases from V and 5 bases from J, the junction contained 5 bases not matched to a gene. This CDR3 contains 13 residues.

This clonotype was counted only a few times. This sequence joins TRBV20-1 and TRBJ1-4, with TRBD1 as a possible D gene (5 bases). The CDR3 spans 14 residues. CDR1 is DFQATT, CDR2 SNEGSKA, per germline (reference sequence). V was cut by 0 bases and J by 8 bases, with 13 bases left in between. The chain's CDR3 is CSARDEAGSEKLFF. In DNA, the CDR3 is TGCAGTGCTAGAGACGAGGCAGGGAGCGAAAAACTGTTTTTT.

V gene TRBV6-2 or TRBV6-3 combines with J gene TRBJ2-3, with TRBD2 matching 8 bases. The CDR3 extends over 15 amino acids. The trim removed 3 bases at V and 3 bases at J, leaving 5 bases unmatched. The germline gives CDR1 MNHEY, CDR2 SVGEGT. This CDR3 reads CASSYQRGSTDTQYF. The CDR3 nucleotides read TGTGCCAGCAGTTATCAGCGGGGGTCAACAGATACGCAGTATTTT.

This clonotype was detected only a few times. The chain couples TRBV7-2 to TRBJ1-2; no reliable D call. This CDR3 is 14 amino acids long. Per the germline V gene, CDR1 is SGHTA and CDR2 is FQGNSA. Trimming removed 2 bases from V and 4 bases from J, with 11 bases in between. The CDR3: CASSLLGSGYGYTF. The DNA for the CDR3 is TGTGCCAGCAGCTTACTTGGGTCAGGCTATGGCTACACCTTC.

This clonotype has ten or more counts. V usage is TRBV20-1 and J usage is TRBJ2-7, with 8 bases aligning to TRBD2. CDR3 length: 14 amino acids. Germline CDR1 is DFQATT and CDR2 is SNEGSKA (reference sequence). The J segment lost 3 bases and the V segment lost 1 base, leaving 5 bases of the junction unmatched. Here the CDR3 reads CSARAGTRSYEQYF. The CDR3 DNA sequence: TGCAGTGCTAGAGCCGGGACTAGAAGCTACGAGCAGTACTTC.

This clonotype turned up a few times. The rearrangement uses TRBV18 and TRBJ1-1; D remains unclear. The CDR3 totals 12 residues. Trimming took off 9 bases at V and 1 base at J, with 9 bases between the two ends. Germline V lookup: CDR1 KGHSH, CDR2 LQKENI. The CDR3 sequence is CARPPPNTEAFF. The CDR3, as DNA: TGTGCCAGGCCGCCACCGAACACTGAAGCTTTCTTT.

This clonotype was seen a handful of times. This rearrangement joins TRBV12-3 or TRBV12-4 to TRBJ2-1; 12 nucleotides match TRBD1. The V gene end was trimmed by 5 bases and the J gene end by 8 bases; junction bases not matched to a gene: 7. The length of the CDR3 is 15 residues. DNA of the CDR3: TGTGCCAGCAGTACCCGGGACAGGGGGCTGGATGAGCAGTTCTTC. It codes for CASSTRDRGLDEQFF.

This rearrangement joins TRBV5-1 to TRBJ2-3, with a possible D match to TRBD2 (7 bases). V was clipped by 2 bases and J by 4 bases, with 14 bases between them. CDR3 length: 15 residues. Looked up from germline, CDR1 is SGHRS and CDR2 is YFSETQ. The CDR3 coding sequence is TGCGCCAGCAGCTTCGGGGGGCAAGTGGCAGATACGCAGTATTTT. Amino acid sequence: CASSFGGQVADTQYF. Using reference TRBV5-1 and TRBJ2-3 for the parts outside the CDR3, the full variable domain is KAGVTQTPRYLIKTRGQQVTLSCSPISGHRSVSWYQQTPGQGLQFLFEYFSETQRNKGNFPGRFSGRQFSNSRSEMNVSTLELGDSALYLCASSFGGQVADTQYFGPGTRLTVL.

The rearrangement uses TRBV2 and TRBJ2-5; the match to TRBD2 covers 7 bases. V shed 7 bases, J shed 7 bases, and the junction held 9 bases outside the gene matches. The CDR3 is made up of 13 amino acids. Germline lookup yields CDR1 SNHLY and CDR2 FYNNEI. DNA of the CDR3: TGTGCCAGCACGGGGACTGGCGGGGGGACCCAGTACTTC. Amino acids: CASTGTGGGTQYF.